Listed here is a single TCR beta chain. This clonotype has a handful of counts. The antigen it binds to is not known. No much larger clone is present one base from it, and per-base qualities are unavailable. Libraries came from RACE. Sequencing took place on a NextSeq 500. During library preparation, unique molecular identifiers were attached to individual cDNA molecules so that TCRs could be counted quantitatively and reproducibly. From each blood RNA sample, both TCR alpha and TCR beta chains were sequenced. In the source study's methods: A median of roughly 98,000 TCRs per sample was observed, with a range of roughly 23,224 to 750,000. The Decombinator software suite was used to annotate the V, J and CDR3 of the TCR reads. Every sample was subsampled to the same number of TCRs (28,000) for the PS versus PT1 abundance plots. TCRs were defined as expanded if absent before sensitization and observed at least eight times at the 2-week time point. TCRdb applied fastp at Q25 and MiXCR to the public reads, then kept only in-frame beta chains. Every entry covers one CDR3 protein and lists the most common genes and DNA from its rows. What appears here as the V and J calls and clone size reflects TCRdb's work, not the paper's. For this sample the table gives around 380,000 distinct CDR3 sequences, of which around 5.5% were detected only once. The ten top clones hold over 6.5% of the sample.

This sample was taken from a study of human T cells and chemical hapten exposure (dated by TCRdb to the early 2020s). A note on the overall study: For sensitization, 2% DPC in acetone was applied to an approximately 2 cm by approximately 2 cm area of upper inner arm skin. Libraries were combined into a pool for sequencing, and differences in TCR yield between samples came mainly from small differences in library volumes within the pool. In alopecia patients, the study followed how the peripheral blood TCR repertoire changed in vivo over primary and secondary sensitization to diphenylcyclopropenone (DPC), a hapten. Patch testing on the upper back used Finn chambers containing 0.01% DPC, with scoring done after 6 days according to International Contact Dermatitis Research Group standards. The mostly female patient cohort included alopecia areata with under or over 50% scalp involvement, alopecia totalis and alopecia universalis. For TCR sequencing, blood came from some 31 alopecia patients at anywhere from one to four time points (pre-sensitization, 2, 6 and 24 weeks). Patients additionally received weekly therapeutic DPC doses to the scalp throughout the roughly 23-week study period. Blood samples were taken from patients before sensitization (week 0) and then at 2, 6 and about 24 weeks after DPC sensitization.

Spanning cysteine to phenylalanine, the CDR3 consists of 17 amino acids. Just the 51-base CDR3 DNA is kept, in frame starting at base 1. The germline V gene yields MNHEY for CDR1 and SVGAGI for CDR2. V lost 6 bases and J lost 3 bases, and the count of bases not matched to a germline gene is 16. The time point label, as the study defines it: pre-sensitization, week 0. This specimen's treatment or condition label, per the study, means: therapeutic diphenylcyclopropenone sensitization with weekly scalp DPC. Blood at each patch-test visit was drawn before the patch test was applied. Patients were considered eligible if aged 18 to 70, diagnosed with alopecia and deemed suitable for DPC therapy, and patients were excluded if pregnant. Total RNA was extracted from unfractionated whole blood collected in Tempus Blood RNA tubes. Broad study findings and their caveats: Compared with pre-sensitization or healthy control sets, expanded TCRs formed significantly more large CDR3 similarity clusters, which is consistent with antigen-driven responses. All patients had alopecia, a presumed autoimmune disease, so their immune response might differ from that of healthy individuals. After repeated subsampling, the strength of the expansion versus patch-test correlation and the threshold at which it became significant changed. No change with DPC sensitization was found in the number of TCRs above 1 in 1000 frequency, and no evidence of global repertoire structure alterations was found. Patch test score correlated positively with the number of PT1 expanded TCRs, reaching significance at thresholds 8, 16 and 32 but not at 4.

The chain is encoded by TRBV6-5 joined to TRBJ1-2, and TRBD1 aligns with 7 junction nucleotides. Sample: whole blood, taken in connection with sensitization to the hapten diphenylcyclopropenone (DPC). This TCR was sampled from a woman younger than 30 with alopecia areata. Some clones in this sample may be carry-over from other donors' samples. CDR3 region: CASRRHAQTGSDYGYTF. The sequenced DNA: TGTGCCAGCAGGCGACACGCCCAGACAGGGAGTGACTATGGCTACACCTTC.